This T cell receptor beta chain is drawn from a study of chemoradiotherapy in HPV16-positive cancers. Study details: A couple of HPV16-positive patients' cells yielded candidate HPV-specific clones and common motifs. General study points: Non-HPV-specific T cells did not expand in tumors during treatment, whereas candidate HPV-specific clones and E7-related motifs did. Only two HPV16-positive patients supplied the functional HPV-specificity definition.

Using immunoSEQ multiplex PCR, the repertoire was profiled, and TCRdb retains in-frame clones only, with some absent. Of around 1,500 clones detected, approximately 85% appear once; the ten largest clones hold 5% to 7%. Repertoires were sampled repeatedly during chemoradiotherapy. A note on this clone: Its matching antigen is unknown.

Germline lookup yields CDR1 LNHDA and CDR2 SQIVND (reference sequence). There are 13 residues in the CDR3. V shed 4 bases and J shed 3 bases, with 9 bases lying between them. The TCR sequence derives from a human donor with HPV-associated anogenital cancer. The chain carries TRBV19 and TRBJ1-1; no reliable D call. Here the sequenced sample was tumor tissue, taken from a patient who underwent chemoradiotherapy. The CDR3 bases are TGTGCCAGTAGTACCGGAGCCTACACTGAAGCTTTCTTT. Translated: CASSTGAYTEAFF.